This is a list of T cell receptor beta chains from one sample in a study of blood T cell repertoires in COVID-19. Clones were read by immunoSEQ multiplex PCR, and TCRdb kept only the in-frame ones, dropping some. In the table there are 100,000 to 150,000 clones, approximately 82% of which are singletons. Sequencing was performed on peripheral blood. All receptors derive from a woman between 45 and 65 years old with acute or convalescent COVID-19. Both conserved end residues are part of each CDR3. D genes are given only for firm matches. Not all rows give a size; the values are once, few, many and, for expanded clones, a class.

size	V	J	D	DNA	CDR3
-	TRBV11-2	TRBJ1-2	TRBD1	TGTGCCAGCAGACGACAGGGAGCTAACTATGGCTACACCTTC	CASRRQGANYGYTF
-	TRBV7-2	TRBJ2-3	TRBD2	TGTGCCAGCAGCTCCGGACTAGCGTTTGACTACTGGACAGATACGCAGTATTTT	CASSSGLAFDYWTDTQYF
-	TRBV2	TRBJ2-5	-	TGTGCCAGCAGACAGGAGGGGAGGTACCAAGAGACCCAGTACTTC	CASRQEGRYQETQYF
once	TRBV7-6	TRBJ2-2	-	TGTGCCAGCAGCCCGAACGCGGGGAGGCGCACCGGGGAGCTGTTTTTT	CASSPNAGRRTGELFF
-	TRBV7-2	TRBJ2-1	TRBD2	TGTGCCAGCAGCCCGACTAGCGGGAGTTGGAATGAGCAGTTCTTC	CASSPTSGSWNEQFF
-	TRBV5-1	TRBJ2-1	-	TGCGCCAGCAGCGGGCAGGGGATGGATGAGCAGTTCTTC	CASSGQGMDEQFF
-	TRBV7-2	TRBJ2-5	TRBD2	TGTGCCAGCAGCCCGGGACTAGCGGGAGGAGAGACCCAGTACTTC	CASSPGLAGGETQYF
-	TRBV5-1	TRBJ1-5	-	TGCGCCAGCAGCGAAGTTGGCGGGAACCAGCCCCAGCATTTT	CASSEVGGNQPQHF
-	TRBV11-2	TRBJ2-3	TRBD2	TGTGCCAGCCAGCCAGCGGCGGGAGGGGTGGCAGATACGCAGTATTTT	CASQPAAGGVADTQYF
few	TRBV27	TRBJ1-5	TRBD1	TGTGCCAGCAGTCCCCAGACAGGGACATTGAGTCAGCCCCAGCATTTT	CASSPQTGTLSQPQHF
-	TRBV6-5	TRBJ2-4	TRBD2	TGTGCCAGCAGTTACGGCGGGAGGGGGGCCAAAAACATTCAGTACTTC	CASSYGGRGAKNIQYF
once	TRBV7-9	TRBJ1-1	-	TGTGCCAGCAACTTTCAGGGAAACGCTGAAGCTTTCTTT	CASNFQGNAEAFF
-	TRBV5-4	TRBJ1-4	TRBD1	TGTGCCAGCAGCTACAGGACAGGGAATAATGAAAAACTGTTTTTT	CASSYRTGNNEKLFF
-	TRBV2	TRBJ1-5	-	TGTGCCAGCAGTCGACAGGAGAATCAGCCCCAGCATTTT	CASSRQENQPQHF